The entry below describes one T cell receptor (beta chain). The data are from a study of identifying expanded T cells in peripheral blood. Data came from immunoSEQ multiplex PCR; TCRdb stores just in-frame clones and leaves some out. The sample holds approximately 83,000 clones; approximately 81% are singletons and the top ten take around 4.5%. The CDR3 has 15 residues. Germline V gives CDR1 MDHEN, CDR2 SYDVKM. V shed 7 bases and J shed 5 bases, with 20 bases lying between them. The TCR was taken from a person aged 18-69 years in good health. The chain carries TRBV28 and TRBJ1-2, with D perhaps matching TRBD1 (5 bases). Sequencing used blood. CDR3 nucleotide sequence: TGTGCCAGCACCACGCTTGCGGCAGGGCGTTATGGCTACACCTTC. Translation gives CASTTLAAGRYGYTF.